The source of this TCR beta chain is a study of cytomegalovirus exposure and HLA in healthy donors. Vbeta (60) and Jbeta (13) primers were used in the PCR. Repertoires were generated with immunoSEQ multiplex PCR, while TCRdb's copy carries only in-frame clones and drops some. Its listing shows about 40,000 clones. Comments on this clone: The antigen is unknown.

Trimming took off 6 bases at V and 4 bases at J, with 18 bases between the two ends. CDR1 is SNHLY, CDR2 FYNNEI, per germline. The CDR3 runs 15 residues. General study results and limits: V- and J-gene trimming of TCR beta was linked (in a later analysis) to a missense DCLRE1C variant.

The genes are TRBV2 and TRBJ1-1; a possible D gene is TRBD1 (5 bases). The sequence derives from a man aged 25 to 45 in good health and CMV-seronegative. What was sequenced was PBMCs. The CDR3 protein is CASRAGYRVGTEAFF. Written as DNA, the CDR3 is TGTGCCAGCAGGGCAGGGTATCGCGTGGGCACTGAAGCTTTCTTT.